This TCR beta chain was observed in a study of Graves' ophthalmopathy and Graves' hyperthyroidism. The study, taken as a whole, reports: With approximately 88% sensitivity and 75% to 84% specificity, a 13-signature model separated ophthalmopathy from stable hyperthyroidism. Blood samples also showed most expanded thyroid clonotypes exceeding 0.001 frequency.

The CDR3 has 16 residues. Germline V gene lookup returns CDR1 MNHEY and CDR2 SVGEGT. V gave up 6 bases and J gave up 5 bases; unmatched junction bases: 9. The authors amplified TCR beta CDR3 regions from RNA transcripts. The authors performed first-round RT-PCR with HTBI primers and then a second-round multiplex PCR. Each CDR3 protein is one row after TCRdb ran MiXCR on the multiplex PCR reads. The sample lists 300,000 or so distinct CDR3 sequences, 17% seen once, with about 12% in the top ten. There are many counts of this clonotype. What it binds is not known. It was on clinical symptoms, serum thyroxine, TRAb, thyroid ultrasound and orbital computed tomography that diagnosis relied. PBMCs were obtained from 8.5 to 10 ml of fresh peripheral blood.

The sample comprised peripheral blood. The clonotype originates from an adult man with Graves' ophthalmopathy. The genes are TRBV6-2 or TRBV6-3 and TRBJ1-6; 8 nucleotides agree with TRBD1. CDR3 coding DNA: TGTGCCAGCAGGGATCCCTCGGGACAGGATAATTCACCCCTCCACTTT. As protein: CASRDPSGQDNSPLHF.